Listed here is a single T cell receptor (delta chain). Which antigen it targets is not known. This may be a read error, as it is one base from a much larger clone. Other nucleotide sequences from this sample produce the same CDR3. This sample was included in a study of in vitro expanded adult blood gammadelta T cells (dated by TCRdb to the early 2020s). With respect to the entire study: Sort purity ranged from 94.4% to 100% Vgamma9Vdelta2 cells among T cells. The TCR repertoire analysis included a few subjects. The study compared the TCR repertoire of Vgamma9Vdelta2 T cells expanded in vitro with a mistletoe-extract drug against those expanded with HMBPP or zoledronate. Cells from each donor were stimulated separately with HMBPP, zoledronate or AbnobaViscum P, and TRG and TRD CDR3 repertoires were sequenced for every condition.

The CDR3 measures 17 amino acids from cysteine to phenylalanine. The read is trimmed to its CDR3 DNA, 51 bases read in frame from base 1. From a lookup of the germline V gene, CDR1 and CDR2 are GEAIGNYY and EKD. What the research found in general, with its limitations: Top TRGV9 CDR3 clonotypes were largely public, being shared across donors and across all three stimulation conditions. CDR3 length, diversity and J usage of AbnobaViscum P-expanded Vgamma9Vdelta2 repertoires were found to be similar to those of HMBPP- and zoledronate-expanded repertoires, which suggested a polyclonal response. Every repertoire came from in vitro expanded cultures of healthy donor cells rather than from mistletoe-treated patients. The TRDV2 repertoire shared between treatments was found to be private to each donor, and TRD repertoires were clustered by subject rather than by stimulant in multidimensional scaling.

Library creation used 5' RACE. For each sample, RNA was extracted from roughly 10,000 sorted cells with the RNeasy Micro Kit. Libraries were generated by template-switch reverse transcription, after which the CDR3gamma and CDR3delta regions were amplified by PCR. Amplicons were sequenced on an Illumina MiSeq with the V2 300 kit, and 150 bp paired-end reads were generated. For the original study's pipeline: FastQC version 0.11.8 was used to assess read quality. Reads were aligned to GenBank TRG or TRD reference genes with MiXCR version 3.0.3 to construct CDR3 sequences. Default MiXCR parameters were applied, except that 3 rather than 5 consecutive nucleotides were used for TRDD assembly. VDJtools version 1.2.1 with default settings was used for repertoire analyses, including normalized Shannon-Wiener diversity, clonotype tracking and multidimensional scaling. Out-of-frame CDR3 sequences and those containing stop codons were excluded from analysis. In TCRdb, clones were called once more from the public reads by CATT, and rows of identical DNA were later combined. The V and J calls were determined by TCRdb, not by the authors. The sample table records 650 to 800 delta-chain clones; roughly 35% of these occur just once. Around 26% of the sample is taken by the ten largest.

The treatment or condition label of this sample denotes: AbnobaViscum Pini, a non-fermented European mistletoe (Viscum album, pine host) extract drug, around 970 ug/mL. Following expansion, live CD3+ TCRgammadelta+ Vgamma9+ Vdelta2+ T cells were FACS-sorted using a FACS Aria III. Before expansion, PBMC were pulsed with about 960 ug/mL AbnobaViscum P for one day and were then washed three times. Expansion of the cultures lasted about 15 days, and IL-2 was replenished every 3 to 4 days. After the one-day stimulant pulse, cells were washed three times and then cultured in medium containing around 92 U/mL IL-2. Peripheral blood mononuclear cells were isolated by Lymphoprep gradient centrifugation and cryopreserved in liquid nitrogen before culture.

Recombination joined TRDV2 with TRDJ1; a stretch of 7 junction bases matches TRDD3. This sample comprised gamma-delta T cells from peripheral blood expanded in culture, obtained from an in vitro culture stimulated with Abnoba P. The source is an adult in good health. CDR3 region: CACDALGVSPNTDKLIF. The DNA reads as follows: TGTGCCTGTGACGCCCTGGGGGTTAGCCCTAACACTGATAAACTCATCTTT.